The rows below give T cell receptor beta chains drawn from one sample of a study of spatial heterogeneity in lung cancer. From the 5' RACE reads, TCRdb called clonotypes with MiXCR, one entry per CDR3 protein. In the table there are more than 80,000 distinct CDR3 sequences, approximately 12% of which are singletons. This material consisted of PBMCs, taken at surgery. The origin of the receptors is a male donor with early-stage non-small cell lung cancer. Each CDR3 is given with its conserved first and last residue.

CASSRLPMDIQYF | TRBJ2-4 | TRBV4-1 | 13
CASSSSGQGRDQPQHF | TRBJ1-5 | TRBV6-6 | 16
CASSSLGVQETQYF | TRBJ2-5 | TRBV6-5 | 14
CASSFPAAEQYF | TRBJ2-7 | TRBV7-6 | 12
CASSIRSGTGELFF | TRBJ2-2 | TRBV19 | 14
CASSPGQGARETQYF | TRBJ2-5 | TRBV7-6 | 15
CASRETSDTQYF | TRBJ2-3 | TRBV12-3/TRBV12-4 | 12
CASSPGQGASYGYTF | TRBJ1-2 | TRBV5-5 | 15
CASSRDRDYGYTF | TRBJ1-2 | TRBV7-2 | 13
CSAREAGGTSSYEQYF | TRBJ2-7 | TRBV20-1 | 16
CARSTELTYEQYF | TRBJ2-7 | TRBV2 | 13
CASSLLQGSSNYGYTF | TRBJ1-2 | TRBV12-3/TRBV12-4 | 16
CASSKTGPYEQYF | TRBJ2-7 | TRBV12-3/TRBV12-4 | 13
CSARLGGTTGELFF | TRBJ2-2 | TRBV20-1 | 14
CASSYSSPGLHSNYGYTF | TRBJ1-2 | TRBV6-5 | 18
CASSQDNGQGAYEQYF | TRBJ2-7 | TRBV4-3 | 16